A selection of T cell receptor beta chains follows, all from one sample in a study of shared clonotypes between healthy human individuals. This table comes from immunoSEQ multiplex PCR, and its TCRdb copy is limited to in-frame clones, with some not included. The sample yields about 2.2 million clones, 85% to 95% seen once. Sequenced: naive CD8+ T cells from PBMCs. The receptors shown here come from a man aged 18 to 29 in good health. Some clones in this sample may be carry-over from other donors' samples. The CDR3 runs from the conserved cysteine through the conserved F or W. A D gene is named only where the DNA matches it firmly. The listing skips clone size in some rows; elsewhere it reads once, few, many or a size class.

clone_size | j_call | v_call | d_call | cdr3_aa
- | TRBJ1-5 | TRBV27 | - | CASSPIFIAPQVRPQHF
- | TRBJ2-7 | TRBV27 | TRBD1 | CASRPPGQGLYEQYF
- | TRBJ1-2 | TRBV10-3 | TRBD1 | CAIRRQGYYGYTF
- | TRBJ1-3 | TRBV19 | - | CASTHHTIYF
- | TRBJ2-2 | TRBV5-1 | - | CASSLFRDANTGELFF
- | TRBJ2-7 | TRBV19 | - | CASAARAHEQYF
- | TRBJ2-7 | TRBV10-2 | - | CASRASSYEQYF
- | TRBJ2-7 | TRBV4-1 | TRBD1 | CASSLQWTGGSVEQYF
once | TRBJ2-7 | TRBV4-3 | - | CASSQVGEEQYF
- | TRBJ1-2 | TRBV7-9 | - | CASRGPTGDYGYTF
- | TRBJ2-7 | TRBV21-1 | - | CASSKNALPGQAFSPYEQYF
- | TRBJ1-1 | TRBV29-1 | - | CSVTVLGEAFF
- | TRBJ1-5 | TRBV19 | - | CASSNPTASNQPQHF
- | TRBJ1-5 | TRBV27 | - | CAEVWGKGNQPQHF
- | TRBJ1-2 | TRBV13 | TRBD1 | CASSLGRGPRPNYGYTF
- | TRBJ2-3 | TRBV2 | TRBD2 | CASSLLSGRAADTQYF
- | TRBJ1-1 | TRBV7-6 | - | CASSLEVGAAPFF
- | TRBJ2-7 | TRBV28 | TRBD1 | CASSLPRTGNYEQYF
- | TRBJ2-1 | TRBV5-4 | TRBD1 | CASSSTGGAEQFF
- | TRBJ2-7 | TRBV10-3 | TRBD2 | CAISESEGYLAGDPYEQYF
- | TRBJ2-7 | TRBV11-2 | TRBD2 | CASRRAPAAGGPGYEQYF
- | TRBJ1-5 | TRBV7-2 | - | CASSLRGQPQHF
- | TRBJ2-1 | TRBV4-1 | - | CASSQDDMVRFF
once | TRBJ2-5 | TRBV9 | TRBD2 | CASSVSGSEETQYF
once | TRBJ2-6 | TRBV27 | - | CASSLFATSSGANVLTF
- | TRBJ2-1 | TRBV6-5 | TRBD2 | CASSGRAGDNEQFF
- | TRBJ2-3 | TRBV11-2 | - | CASSGFGAADTQYF
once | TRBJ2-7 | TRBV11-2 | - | CASTQRRGGPYEQYF
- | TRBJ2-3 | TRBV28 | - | CASSHPDTQYF
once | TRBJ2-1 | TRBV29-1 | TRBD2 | CSVERLAGGSSYNEQFF
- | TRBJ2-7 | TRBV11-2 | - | CASSLDPSLVVENIGYEQYF
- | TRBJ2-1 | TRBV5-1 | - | CASSSPRQGNEQFF
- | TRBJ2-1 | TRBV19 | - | CASSIGSRSEQFF
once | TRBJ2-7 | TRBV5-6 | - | CASSFAGVTYEQYF
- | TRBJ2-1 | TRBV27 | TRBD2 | CASSPLTSGNNEQFF
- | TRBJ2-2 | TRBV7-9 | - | CASSSRGTGELFF
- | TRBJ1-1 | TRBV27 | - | CASSPSGVVTEAFF
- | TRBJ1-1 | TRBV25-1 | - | CASSESRGWGTEAFF
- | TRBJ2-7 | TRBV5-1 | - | CASSLTDRPYEQYF
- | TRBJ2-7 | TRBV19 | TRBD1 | CASAGGLSYEQYF
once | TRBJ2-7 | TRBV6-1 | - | CASSDQGPSYEQYF
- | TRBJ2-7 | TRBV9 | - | CASSADDGSEQYF
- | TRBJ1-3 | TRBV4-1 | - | CASSQDFGGEENTIYF
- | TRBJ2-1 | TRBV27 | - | CASSQVGSYNEQFF
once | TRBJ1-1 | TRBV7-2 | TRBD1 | CASSSRDRGMNTEAFF
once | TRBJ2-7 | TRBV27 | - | CASSLSGVYYEQYF
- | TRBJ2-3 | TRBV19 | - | CASSIWRGSDTQYF
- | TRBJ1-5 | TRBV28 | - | CASSLTGFSNQPQHF